These 27 T cell receptor beta chains share one sample of origin, sequenced in a study of blood T cells in healthy people across ages. The authors ran a second PCR of about 7 to 11 cycles using a sample-barcoded 5' primer and a J-beta primer mix. TCRdb reprocessed the 5' RACE reads via MiXCR and lists one record per CDR3 protein. The sample shows about 1.6 million distinct CDR3 sequences, roughly 32% of them seen only once. The sequenced sample consisted of blood. These receptors came from a woman younger than 45 in good health.

The chain is built from TRBV28 and TRBJ2-1; TRBD1 aligns across 8 bases. This CDR3 is built from 18 residues. Germline assignment: CDR1 MDHEN and CDR2 SYDVKM. Trimming took 8 bases from V and 13 from J; bases not matched to a gene: 28. The CDR3 nucleotides read TGTGCCAGCCCGCCATCCTGGGGACAGGAGAAATCCCAAGAGACCCAGTTCTTC. As protein: CASPPSWGQEKSQETQFF.

This rearrangement joins TRBV7-9 to TRBJ1-4, with D possibly being TRBD1 (5 bases). The CDR3 loop spans 13 amino acids. CDR1 is SEHNR, CDR2 FQNEAQ, per germline (reference sequence). The V gene lost 2 bases and the J gene lost 13 bases, with 14 bases spanning the gap. The CDR3 DNA follows: TGTGCCAGCAGCTTATGGACACATCCGAGACTGTTTTTT. It translates to CASSLWTHPRLFF.

A few counts support this clonotype. The V call is TRBV20-1, the J call TRBJ2-7; D perhaps matches TRBD2 (6 bases). Deletions cut 4 bases from V and 6 bases from J, with 13 bases between. This CDR3 is built from 12 residues. Germline loops: CDR1 DFQATT, CDR2 SNEGSKA (reference sequence). The CDR3 DNA reads as TGCAGTGCTACGGAGGGAAAACGCGAGCAGTACTTC. Translated, it gives CSATEGKREQYF.

This clonotype occurred many times. CDR3 protein: CASSDGLAGGIHEQFF. CDR3 DNA: TGCGCCAGCAGCGATGGACTAGCGGGAGGAATCCATGAGCAGTTCTTC. The chain carries TRBV4-1 and TRBJ2-1, with TRBD2 matching 14 bases. This CDR3 has 16 residues. Germline V gene data show CDR1 as MGHRA and CDR2 as YSYEKL. With 5 bases clipped from V and 8 bases from J, the junction kept 8 bases outside the gene matches.

The gene calls are TRBV9 and TRBJ2-3; D may be TRBD1 (5 bases). The CDR3 is 15 residues long. The germline CDR1 and CDR2 sequences are SGDLS and YYNGEE. V shed 4 bases and J shed 0 bases, with 12 bases lying between them. The CDR3 here is CASSFLDTSTDTQYF. CDR3 DNA sequence: TGTGCCAGCAGCTTCTTGGACACTAGCACAGATACGCAGTATTTT. The whole variable domain, remainder taken from reference TRBV9 and TRBJ2-3, is DSGVTQTPKHLITATGQRVTLRCSPRSGDLSVYWYQQSLDQGLQFLIQYYNGEERAKGNILERFSAQQFPDLHSELNLSSLELGDSALYFCASSFLDTSTDTQYFGPGTRLTVL.

In its sample, this clonotype was seen a few times. The chain couples TRBV7-8 to TRBJ2-3; TRBD2 matches at 7 bases. Germline CDR1 reads SGHVS; CDR2 reads FQNEAQ. V lost 4 bases and J lost 0; bases outside the gene matches: 10. This CDR3 spans 17 amino acids. The CDR3: CASSSPGLMSSTDTQYF. CDR3 DNA sequence: TGTGCCAGCAGCTCTCCGGGACTAATGTCTAGCACAGATACGCAGTATTTT.

The rearrangement links TRBV9 to TRBJ2-5, with 7 bases identical to TRBD2. Per germline, CDR1 SGDLS and CDR2 YYNGEE. The trim removed 4 bases at V and 4 bases at J, leaving 7 bases unmatched. The length of the CDR3 is 14 residues. CDR3 nucleotides: TGTGCCAGCAGCCCCCAACGCGGGAGAGAGACCCAGTACTTC. Its translation: CASSPQRGRETQYF.

The V call is TRBV2, the J call TRBJ1-2; a weak D match, TRBD1 (6 bases). The length of the CDR3 is 14 residues. From germline, CDR1 is SNHLY and CDR2 FYNNEI. The V end lost 1 base, the J end lost 8 bases, and 14 bases lay between the germline ends. This CDR3 reads CASSEEVGRGGYTF. The DNA for the CDR3 is TGTGCCAGCAGTGAAGAGGTGGGCAGGGGCGGCTACACCTTC.

As concerns this clonotype: The junction does not match germline at one end; this may be a read error. The chain recombines TRBV28 with TRBJ2-7; 8 bases fit TRBD1. The CDR3 is 17 amino acids. The germline V gene has CDR1 MDHEN and CDR2 SYDVKM. In nucleotides, the CDR3 is TGTGCCGGCAGTTTGGGGGCCGGGACAGGAGGCGCCTACGAGCAGTACTTC. Its protein is CAGSLGAGTGGAYEQYF. The full variable domain, in which reference TRBV28 and TRBJ2-7 provide the parts outside the CDR3, is DVKVTQSSRYLVKRTGEKVFLECVQDMDHENMFWYRQDPGLGLRLIYFSYDVKMKEKGDIPEGYSVSREKKERFSLILESASTNQTSMYLCAGSLGAGTGGAYEQYFGPGTRLTVT.

This clonotype showed up many times. The CDR3 DNA reads TGTGCCAGCAGCTTAGAGAGGGGCCCCTACGAGCAGTACTTC. Protein product: CASSLERGPYEQYF. The chain uses TRBV7-2 and TRBJ2-7, with D possibly being TRBD1 or TRBD2 (5 bases each). This CDR3 is 14 amino acids long. The ends were cut back, 1 base at V and 2 bases at J, with 9 bases in the middle. Per germline, CDR1 SGHTA and CDR2 FQGNSA.

This clonotype turned up a few times. The chain is built from TRBV6-5 and TRBJ2-3; TRBD2 matches at 8 bases. The CDR3 loop spans 16 amino acids. V trimming: 6 bases; J trimming: 4 bases; junction bases outside the gene matches: 12. Looked up from germline, CDR1 is MNHEY and CDR2 is SVGAGI. The CDR3 sequence is CASSPGLGSTADTQYF. The CDR3 DNA reads TGTGCCAGCAGCCCGGGACTAGGATCCACCGCAGATACGCAGTATTTT.

This chain connects TRBV3-1 to TRBJ1-5; no definite D call. This CDR3 is built from 14 residues. Trimming took 1 base from V and 4 from J, leaving 8 bases between them. The germline V gene has CDR1 LGHDT and CDR2 YNNKEL (reference sequence). As DNA, the CDR3 is TGTGCCAGCAGCCAAGGAGATGAAAATCAGCCCCAGCATTTT. This gives the protein CASSQGDENQPQHF. The full variable domain, in which reference TRBV3-1 and TRBJ1-5 provide the parts outside the CDR3, is DTAVSQTPKYLVTQMGNDKSIKCEQNLGHDTMYWYKQDSKKFLKIMFSYNNKELIINETVPNRFSPKSPDKAHLNLHINSLELGDSAVYFCASSQGDENQPQHFGDGTRLSIL.

This clonotype was counted a few times. The chain has TRBV15 and TRBJ1-2; D remains ambiguous. The V end was cut by 8 bases, the J end by 2 bases, with 12 bases between. The CDR3 has 13 residues. From germline, CDR1 is LNHNV and CDR2 YYDKDF (reference sequence). The CDR3, as DNA: TGTGCCACCGCTAACACACTCAACTATGGCTACACCTTC. It specifies CATANTLNYGYTF.

This clonotype was seen a few times. The genes are TRBV5-1 and TRBJ2-5; D might be TRBD1 or TRBD2, each matching 5 bases. The CDR3 length is 15 residues. From germline, CDR1 is SGHRS and CDR2 YFSETQ. The germline V and J ends were trimmed by 2 bases and 5 bases, with 16 bases remaining between them. CDR3 sequence (DNA): TGCGCCAGCAGCTTAGAGGGCGGACCAGGGGAGACCCAGTACTTC. Translating gives CASSLEGGPGETQYF.

This clonotype occurred a few times. J is TRBJ2-2 and V is TRBV6-4; the match to TRBD1 covers 8 bases. The CDR3 runs to 15 residues. CDR1 is MRHNA and CDR2 is SNTAGT in the germline V gene. V lost 4 bases to trimming and J lost 1 base; unmatched junction nucleotides: 2. The CDR3 loop reads CASSAGTGNTGELFF. Written as DNA, the CDR3 is TGTGCCAGCAGTGCCGGGACAGGGAACACCGGGGAGCTGTTTTTT.

There are a few counts of this clonotype. The chain employs TRBV4-1 and TRBJ1-6; D perhaps matches TRBD1 (5 bases). Trimming removed 0 bases from V and 8 bases from J, with 14 bases in between. The CDR3 has 16 amino acids. Per the germline V gene, CDR1 is MGHRA and CDR2 is YSYEKL. For the CDR3, the DNA is TGCGCCAGCAGCCAAGACCCACAGGAGGGCTATTCACCCCTCCACTTT. Translating it yields CASSQDPQEGYSPLHF.

The table lists this clonotype with many counts. The rearrangement uses TRBV7-2 and TRBJ1-2; 8 nucleotides line up with TRBD1. The V gene's germline CDR1 is SGHTA and CDR2 FQGNSA. Germline trimming cut 1 base from V and 8 bases from J; bases unmatched to any gene: 6. The CDR3 is made up of 14 amino acids. The CDR3 nucleotides read TGTGCCAGCAGCTTAGTCGGACAGGGCGGAGGCTACACCTTC. This encodes CASSLVGQGGGYTF. The full variable domain, completed using reference TRBV7-2 and TRBJ1-2, is GAGVSQSPSNKVTEKGKDVELRCDPISGHTALYWYRQSLGQGLEFLIYFQGNSAPDKSGLPSDRFSAERTGGSVSTLTIQRTQQEDSAVYLCASSLVGQGGGYTFGSGTRLTVV.

This clonotype occurred a few times. This chain connects TRBV28 to TRBJ2-1; 8 bases are a match to TRBD1. The length of the CDR3 is 16 residues. CDR1 is MDHEN and CDR2 is SYDVKM in the germline V gene. Trimming at V came to 4 bases and at J to 5 bases, leaving 10 bases not matched to a gene. The CDR3 coding sequence is TGTGCCAGCAGTTACCCCGGGACAGGTCAGAACAATGAGCAGTTCTTC. Its protein product is CASSYPGTGQNNEQFF.

Comment on this clonotype: A much larger clonotype is one base distant, so this may be a read error. This sequence joins TRBV4-1 and TRBJ2-7; maybe TRBD2 (6 bases). Germline-derived CDR1 and CDR2 are MGHRA and YSYEKL. The CDR3 sequence is 14 residues long. Trimming shortened V by 5 bases and J by 10 bases, and 21 bases separated the two germline ends. The CDR3 DNA is TGCGCCAGCAGCGGCAGGACCGGGGGTGACACCCAGTACTTC. Amino acid sequence: CASSGRTGGDTQYF.

This clonotype was detected many times. The chain employs TRBV12-3 or TRBV12-4 and TRBJ2-7; TRBD2 matches at 10 bases. There are 12 residues in the CDR3. The junction had 2 bases not matched to a gene; V was cut back by 5 bases and J by 7 bases. The CDR3 DNA reads as TGTGCCAGCAGTCGGACTAGCGGTGAGCAGTACTTC. Translating gives CASSRTSGEQYF.

The CDR3 bases are TGTGCCAGCAGGTACCGCCCAGCCACTTACGAGCAGTACTTC. This translates into CASRYRPATYEQYF. This chain connects TRBV6-6 to TRBJ2-7; D is unresolved. Germline CDR1 MNHNY, CDR2 SVGAGI (reference sequence). V gave up 6 bases and J gave up 4 bases, with 16 bases separating them. The CDR3 consists of 14 residues.

The chain joins TRBV12-3 or TRBV12-4 to TRBJ2-1; 7 bases are a match to TRBD2. CDR3 length: 16 residues. V dropped 8 bases and J dropped 4; count of bases not matched to a gene: 14. The CDR3 loop reads CASAIGEGSLYNEQFF. In DNA form, the CDR3 reads TGTGCCAGCGCAATTGGGGAGGGGTCATTGTACAATGAGCAGTTCTTC.

The chain couples TRBV12-3 or TRBV12-4 to TRBJ2-1, with TRBD1 as a possible D gene (7 bases). The DNA end favors TRBJ2-7, so the J call may be wrong. The CDR3 covers 16 residues. The CDR3 bases are TGTGCCAGTAGGAGGGACGTACAGGGGCGGATTAACGAGCAGTACTTC. Translation gives CASRRDVQGRINEQYF.

This sequence joins TRBV6-4 and TRBJ2-1; D is unresolved. V lost 6 bases and J lost 7, with 16 bases in between. This CDR3 comprises 14 residues. Germline lookup yields CDR1 MRHNA and CDR2 SNTAGT. The CDR3 reads CASSPSGGGNEQFF. CDR3 DNA sequence: TGTGCCAGCAGCCCATCGGGTGGCGGTAATGAGCAGTTCTTC.

The chain couples TRBV4-1 to TRBJ1-6; 8 bases are shared with TRBD1. The ends lost 0 bases at V and 13 bases at J; junction bases unmatched: 14. The germline gives CDR1 MGHRA, CDR2 YSYEKL. The CDR3 contains 17 residues. CDR3 sequence reads: CASSQEPTGAAGSPLHF. DNA for the CDR3: TGCGCCAGCAGCCAAGAACCGACAGGGGCCGCTGGATCGCCCCTCCACTTT.

The chain joins TRBV4-1 to TRBJ1-2; a weak D match, TRBD1 (5 bases). Germline-derived CDR1 and CDR2 are MGHRA and YSYEKL. V was cut by 0 bases and J by 4 bases, with 18 bases left in between. This CDR3 has 17 amino acids. CDR3 amino acids: CASSQDATGRALYGYTF. In DNA, the CDR3 is TGCGCCAGCAGCCAAGATGCTACCGGCAGGGCGCTCTATGGCTACACCTTC.

This clonotype was seen ten or more times. The chain couples TRBV5-5 to TRBJ2-3; no firm D call. This CDR3 region has 16 residues. The germline gives CDR1 SGHKS, CDR2 YYEKEE (reference sequence). Trimming removed 1 base at V and 0 bases at J, with 12 bases between. The chain's CDR3 is CASSLRSGSSTDTQYF. CDR3 sequence (DNA): TGTGCCAGCAGCTTGCGCTCGGGCTCTAGCACAGATACGCAGTATTTT.